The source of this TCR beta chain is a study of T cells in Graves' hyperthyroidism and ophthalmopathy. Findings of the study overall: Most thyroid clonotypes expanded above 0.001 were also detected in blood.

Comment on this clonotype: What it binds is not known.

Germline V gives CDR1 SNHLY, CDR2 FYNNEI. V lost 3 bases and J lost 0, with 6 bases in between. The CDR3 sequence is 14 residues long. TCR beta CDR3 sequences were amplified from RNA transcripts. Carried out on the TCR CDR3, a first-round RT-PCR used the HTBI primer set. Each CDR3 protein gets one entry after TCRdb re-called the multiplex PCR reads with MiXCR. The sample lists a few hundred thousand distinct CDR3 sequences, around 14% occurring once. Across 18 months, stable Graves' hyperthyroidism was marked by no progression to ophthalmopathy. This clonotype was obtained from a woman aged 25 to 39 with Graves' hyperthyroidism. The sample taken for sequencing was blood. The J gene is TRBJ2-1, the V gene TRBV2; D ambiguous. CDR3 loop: CASSDGGSYNEQFF. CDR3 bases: TGTGCCAGCAGTGATGGTGGCTCCTACAATGAGCAGTTCTTC.